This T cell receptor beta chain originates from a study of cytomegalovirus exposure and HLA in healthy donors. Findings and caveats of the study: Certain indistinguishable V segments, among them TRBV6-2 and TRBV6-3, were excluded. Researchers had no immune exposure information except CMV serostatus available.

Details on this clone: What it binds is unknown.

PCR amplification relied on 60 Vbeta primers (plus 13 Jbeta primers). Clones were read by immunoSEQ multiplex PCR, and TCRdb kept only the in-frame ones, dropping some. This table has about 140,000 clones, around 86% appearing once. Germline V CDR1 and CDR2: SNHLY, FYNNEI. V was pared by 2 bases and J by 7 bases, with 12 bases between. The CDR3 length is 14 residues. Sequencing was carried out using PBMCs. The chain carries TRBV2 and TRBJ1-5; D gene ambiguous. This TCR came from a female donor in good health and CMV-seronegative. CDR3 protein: CASSESSGSQPQHF. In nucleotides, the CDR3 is TGTGCCAGCAGTGAATCTTCGGGAAGCCAGCCCCAGCATTTT. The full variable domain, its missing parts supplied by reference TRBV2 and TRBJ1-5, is EPEVTQTPSHQVTQMGQEVILRCVPISNHLYFYWYRQILGQKVEFLVSFYNNEISEKSEIFDDQFSVERPDGSNFTLKIRSTKLEDSAMYFCASSESSGSQPQHFGDGTRLSIL.